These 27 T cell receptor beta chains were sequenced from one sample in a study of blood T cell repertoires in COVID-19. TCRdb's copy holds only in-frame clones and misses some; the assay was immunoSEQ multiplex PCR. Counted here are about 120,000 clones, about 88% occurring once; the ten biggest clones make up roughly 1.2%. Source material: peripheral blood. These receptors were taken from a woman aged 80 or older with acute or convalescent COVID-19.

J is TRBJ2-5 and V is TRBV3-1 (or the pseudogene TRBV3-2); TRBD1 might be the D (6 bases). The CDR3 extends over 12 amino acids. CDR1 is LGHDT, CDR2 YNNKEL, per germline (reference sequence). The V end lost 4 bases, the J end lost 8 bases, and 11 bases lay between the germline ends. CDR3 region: CASSPRGSTQYF. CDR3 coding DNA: TGTGCCAGCAGCCCCAGGGGTAGCACCCAGTACTTC.

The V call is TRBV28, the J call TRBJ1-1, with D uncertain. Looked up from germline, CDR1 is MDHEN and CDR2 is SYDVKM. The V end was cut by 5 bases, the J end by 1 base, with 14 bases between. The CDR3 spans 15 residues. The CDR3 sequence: CASSPNLGRNTEAFF. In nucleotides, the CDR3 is TGTGCCAGCAGTCCAAACTTGGGGAGGAACACTGAAGCTTTCTTT.

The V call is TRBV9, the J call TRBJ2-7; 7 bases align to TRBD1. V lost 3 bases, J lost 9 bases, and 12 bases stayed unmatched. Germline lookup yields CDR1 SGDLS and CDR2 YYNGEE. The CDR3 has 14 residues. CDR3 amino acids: CASSGRDRTPSQYF. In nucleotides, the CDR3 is TGTGCCAGCAGCGGCCGGGACAGAACCCCATCGCAGTACTTC.

CDR3 sequence reads: CASSLGQIKVDTQYF. CDR3 sequence (DNA): TGTGCCAGCAGCTTAGGACAGATTAAGGTAGATACGCAGTATTTT. This chain links TRBV7-6 with TRBJ2-3; weak D call: TRBD1 (5 bases). The CDR3 runs 15 residues. CDR1 SGHVS and CDR2 FNYEAQ come from the germline V gene. With 1 base removed from V and 5 bases from J, the gap between germline ends came to 13 bases.

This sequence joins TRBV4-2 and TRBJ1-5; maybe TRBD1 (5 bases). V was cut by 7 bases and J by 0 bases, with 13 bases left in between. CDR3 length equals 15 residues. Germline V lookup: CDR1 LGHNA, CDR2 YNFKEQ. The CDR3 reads CASTPTASSNQPQHF. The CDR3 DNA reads TGTGCCAGCACCCCGACAGCTTCTAGCAATCAGCCCCAGCATTTT.

The CDR3 loop reads CASSPTGGARYGYTF. The CDR3 DNA reads TGTGCCAGCAGCCCAACAGGGGGCGCGAGATATGGCTACACCTTC. V usage is TRBV3-1 (or the pseudogene TRBV3-2) and J usage is TRBJ1-2; 9 bases map to TRBD1. The V gene end was trimmed by 4 bases and the J gene end by 5 bases; junction bases not matched to a gene: 8. The CDR3 has 15 residues. CDR1 is LGHDT, CDR2 YNNKEL, per germline (reference sequence).

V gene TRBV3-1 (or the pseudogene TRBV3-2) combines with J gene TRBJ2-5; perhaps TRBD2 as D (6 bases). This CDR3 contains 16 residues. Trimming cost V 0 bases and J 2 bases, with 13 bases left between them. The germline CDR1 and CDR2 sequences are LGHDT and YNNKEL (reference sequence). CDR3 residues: CASSQDRLGHQETQYF. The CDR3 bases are TGTGCCAGCAGCCAAGACCGACTAGGTCATCAAGAGACCCAGTACTTC.

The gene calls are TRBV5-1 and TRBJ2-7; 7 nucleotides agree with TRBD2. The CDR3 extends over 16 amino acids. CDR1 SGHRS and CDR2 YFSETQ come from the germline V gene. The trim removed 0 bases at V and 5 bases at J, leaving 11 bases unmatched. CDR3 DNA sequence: TGCGCCAGCAGCTTGGCCCCCGCGGGAGTCGGGAACGAGCAGTACTTC. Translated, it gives CASSLAPAGVGNEQYF.

The CDR3 coding sequence is TGTGCCAGCTCACCTCCGGGGTCAAGCTCCTACGAGCAGTACTTC. It encodes CASSPPGSSSYEQYF. The chain combines TRBV18 with TRBJ2-7; tentative D call: TRBD2 (5 bases). CDR1 and CDR2 from the germline V gene are KGHSH and LQKENI. Trimming cost V 3 bases and J 0 bases, with 12 bases left between them. CDR3 size: 15 residues. Full variable domain (remainder filled in from reference TRBV18 and TRBJ2-7): NAGVMQNPRHLVRRRGQEARLRCSPMKGHSHVYWYRQLPEEGLKFMVYLQKENIIDESGMPKERFSAEFPKEGPSILRIQQVVRGDSAAYFCASSPPGSSSYEQYFGPGTRLTVT.

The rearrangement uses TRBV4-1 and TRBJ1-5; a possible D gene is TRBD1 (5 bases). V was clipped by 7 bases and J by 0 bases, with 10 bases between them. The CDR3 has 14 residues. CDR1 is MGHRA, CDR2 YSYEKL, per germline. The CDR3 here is CASTPTVSNQPQHF. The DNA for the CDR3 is TGCGCCAGCACCCCGACAGTTAGCAATCAGCCCCAGCATTTT.

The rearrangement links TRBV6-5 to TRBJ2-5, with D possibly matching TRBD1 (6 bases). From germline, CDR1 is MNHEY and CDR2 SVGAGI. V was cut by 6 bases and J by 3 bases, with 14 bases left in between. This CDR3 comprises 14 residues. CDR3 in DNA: TGTGCCAGCAGAGATGAAGGACAGAAAGAGACCCAGTACTTC. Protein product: CASRDEGQKETQYF.

For the CDR3, the DNA is TGTGCCAGTAGTACCCGACCATTGGGCCTCAACTATGGCTACACCTTC. Protein sequence: CASSTRPLGLNYGYTF. This sequence joins TRBV19 and TRBJ1-2; D ambiguous. The CDR3 runs 16 residues. The V and J ends lost 4 bases and 2 bases respectively, with 17 bases between them. The germline V gene encodes CDR1 LNHDA and CDR2 SQIVND (reference sequence).

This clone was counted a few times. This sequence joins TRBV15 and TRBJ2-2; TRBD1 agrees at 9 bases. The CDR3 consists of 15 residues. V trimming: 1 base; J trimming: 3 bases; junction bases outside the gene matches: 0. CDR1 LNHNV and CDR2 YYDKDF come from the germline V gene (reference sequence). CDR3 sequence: CATSRGTGDTGELFF. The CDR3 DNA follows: TGTGCCACCAGCAGAGGGACAGGGGACACCGGGGAGCTGTTTTTT. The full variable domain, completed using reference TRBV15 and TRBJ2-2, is DAMVIQNPRYQVTQFGKPVTLSCSQTLNHNVMYWYQQKSSQAPKLLFHYYDKDFNNEADTPDNFQSRRPNTSFCFLDIRSPGLGDTAMYLCATSRGTGDTGELFFGEGSRLTVL.

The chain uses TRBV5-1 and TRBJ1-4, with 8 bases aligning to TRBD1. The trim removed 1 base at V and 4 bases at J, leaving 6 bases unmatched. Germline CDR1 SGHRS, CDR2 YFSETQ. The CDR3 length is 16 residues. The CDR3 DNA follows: TGCGCCAGCAGCTTGTACGGGACAGGAGGTAATGAAAAACTGTTTTTT. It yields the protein CASSLYGTGGNEKLFF.

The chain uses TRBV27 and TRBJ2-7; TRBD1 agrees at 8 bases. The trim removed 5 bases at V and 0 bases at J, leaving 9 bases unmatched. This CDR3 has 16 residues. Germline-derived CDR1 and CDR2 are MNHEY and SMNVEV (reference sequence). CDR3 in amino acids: CASSPGTGLNSYEQYF. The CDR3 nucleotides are TGTGCCAGCAGTCCTGGGACAGGACTAAACTCCTACGAGCAGTACTTC.

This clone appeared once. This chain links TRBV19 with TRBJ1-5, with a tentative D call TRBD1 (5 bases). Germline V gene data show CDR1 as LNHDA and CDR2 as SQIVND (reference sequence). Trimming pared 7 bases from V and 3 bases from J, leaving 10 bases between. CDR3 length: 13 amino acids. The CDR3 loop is CASNGGYNQPQHF. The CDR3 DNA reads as TGTGCCAGTAATGGGGGGTACAATCAGCCCCAGCATTTT.

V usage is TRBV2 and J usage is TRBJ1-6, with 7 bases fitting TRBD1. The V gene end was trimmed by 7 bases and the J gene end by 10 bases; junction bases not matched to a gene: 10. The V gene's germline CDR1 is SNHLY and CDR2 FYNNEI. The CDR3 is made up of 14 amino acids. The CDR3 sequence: CASTFRDSSSPLHF. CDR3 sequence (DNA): TGTGCCAGCACCTTTAGGGACAGCTCCTCACCCCTCCACTTT. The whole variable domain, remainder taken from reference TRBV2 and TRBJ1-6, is EPEVTQTPSHQVTQMGQEVILRCVPISNHLYFYWYRQILGQKVEFLVSFYNNEISEKSEIFDDQFSVERPDGSNFTLKIRSTKLEDSAMYFCASTFRDSSSPLHFGNGTRLTVT.

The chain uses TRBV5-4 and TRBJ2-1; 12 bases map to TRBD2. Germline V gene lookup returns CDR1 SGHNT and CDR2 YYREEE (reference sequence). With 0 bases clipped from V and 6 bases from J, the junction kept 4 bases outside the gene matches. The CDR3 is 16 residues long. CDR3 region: CASSLAASGRGNEQFF. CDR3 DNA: TGTGCCAGCAGCTTGGCGGCTAGCGGGAGGGGCAATGAGCAGTTCTTC.

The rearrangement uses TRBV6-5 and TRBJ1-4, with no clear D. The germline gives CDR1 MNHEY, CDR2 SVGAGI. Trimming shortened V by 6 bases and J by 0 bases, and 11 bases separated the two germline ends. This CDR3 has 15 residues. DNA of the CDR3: TGTGCCAGCAGCGGGATGGGGACAACTAATGAAAAACTGTTTTTT. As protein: CASSGMGTTNEKLFF.

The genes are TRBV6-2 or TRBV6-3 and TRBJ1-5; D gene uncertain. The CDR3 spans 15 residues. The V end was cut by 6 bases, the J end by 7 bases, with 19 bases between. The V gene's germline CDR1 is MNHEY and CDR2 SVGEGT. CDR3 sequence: CASSPLEIPGQPQHF. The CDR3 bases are TGTGCCAGCAGCCCACTAGAAATCCCGGGGCAGCCCCAGCATTTT.

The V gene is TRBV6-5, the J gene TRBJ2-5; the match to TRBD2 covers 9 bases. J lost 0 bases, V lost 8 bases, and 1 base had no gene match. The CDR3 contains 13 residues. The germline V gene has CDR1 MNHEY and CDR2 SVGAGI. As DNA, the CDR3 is TGTGCCAGCTCTAGCGGGAACCAAGAGACCCAGTACTTC. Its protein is CASSSGNQETQYF.

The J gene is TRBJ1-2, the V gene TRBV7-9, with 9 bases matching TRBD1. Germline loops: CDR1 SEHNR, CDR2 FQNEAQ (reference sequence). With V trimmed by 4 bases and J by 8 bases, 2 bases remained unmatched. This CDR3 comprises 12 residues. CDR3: CASSWTGEGYTF. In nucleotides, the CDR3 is TGTGCCAGCAGCTGGACAGGGGAAGGCTACACCTTC.

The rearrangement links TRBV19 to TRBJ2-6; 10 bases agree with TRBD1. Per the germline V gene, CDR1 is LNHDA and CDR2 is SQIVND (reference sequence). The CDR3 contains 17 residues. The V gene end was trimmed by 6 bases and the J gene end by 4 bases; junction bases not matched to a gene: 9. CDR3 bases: TGTGCCAGTAGCCCGGACGGGACAGGGGTCGGGGCCAACGTCCTGACTTTC. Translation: CASSPDGTGVGANVLTF.

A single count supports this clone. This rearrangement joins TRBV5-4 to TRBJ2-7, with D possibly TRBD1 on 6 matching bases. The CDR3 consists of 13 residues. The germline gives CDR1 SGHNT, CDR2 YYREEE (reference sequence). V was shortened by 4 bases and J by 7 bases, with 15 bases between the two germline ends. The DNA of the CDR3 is TGTGCCAGCAGCCAACAGGGTACGTGGGAGCAGTACTTC. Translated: CASSQQGTWEQYF.

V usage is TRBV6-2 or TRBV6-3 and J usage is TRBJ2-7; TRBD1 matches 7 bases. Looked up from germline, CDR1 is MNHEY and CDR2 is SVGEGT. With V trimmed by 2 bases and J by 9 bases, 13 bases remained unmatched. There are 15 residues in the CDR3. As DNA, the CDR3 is TGTGCCAGCAGTTACGGGACAGTGGGCGCTACGGGGCAGTACTTC. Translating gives CASSYGTVGATGQYF.

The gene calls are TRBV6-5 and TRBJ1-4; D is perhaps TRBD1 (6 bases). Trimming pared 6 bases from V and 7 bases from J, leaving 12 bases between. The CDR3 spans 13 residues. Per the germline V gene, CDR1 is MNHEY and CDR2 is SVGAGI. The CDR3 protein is CASSRGHFEKLFF. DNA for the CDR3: TGTGCCAGCAGCCGGGGACATTTTGAAAAACTGTTTTTT.

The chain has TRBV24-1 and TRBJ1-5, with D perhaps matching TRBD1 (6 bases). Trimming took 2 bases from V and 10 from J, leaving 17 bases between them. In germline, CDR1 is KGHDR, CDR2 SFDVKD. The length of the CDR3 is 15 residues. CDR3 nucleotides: TGTGCCACCAGTGATTCGGGACAAAATAAACCACCCCAGCATTTT. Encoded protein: CATSDSGQNKPPQHF.